These 14 T cell receptor beta chains share one sample of origin, sequenced in a study of T cell responses to AZD1222 COVID-19 vaccine (dated by TCRdb to 2020 to 2022). Explained via the paper, the time point label denotes: about 28 days (+/-7) after the second vaccine dose. Library creation used the immunoSEQ multiplex PCR assay. TCRdb limited this immuneACCESS table to in-frame rearrangements with V and J called. A share of clones is missing; checked studies link under half to unresolved V genes, and the rest is unexplained. The sample table records tens of thousands of clones; roughly 87% of these occur just once. The top ten clones comprise around 10% of the sample. Sequencing used peripheral blood, obtained 28 days after the second AZD1222 dose. The source of these receptors is an adult who received the AZD1222 COVID-19 vaccine.

The rearrangement links TRBV7-2 to TRBJ1-5; D ambiguous. The CDR3 has 16 amino acids. In germline, CDR1 is SGHTA, CDR2 FQGNSA. V was clipped by 5 bases and J by 0 bases, with 14 bases between them. CDR3: CASSPKVGISNQPQHF. CDR3 bases: TGTGCCAGCAGCCCCAAGGTCGGGATTAGCAATCAGCCCCAGCATTTT.

This chain joins TRBV5-6 and TRBJ1-3; a weak D match, TRBD1 (6 bases). Trimming shortened V by 1 base and J by 3 bases, and 14 bases separated the two germline ends. CDR1 and CDR2 from the germline V gene are SGHDT and YYEEEE. There are 16 residues in the CDR3. CDR3 bases: TGTGCCAGCAGCTTGCAAGGCGGGGGCCATGGAAACACCATATATTTT. It codes for CASSLQGGGHGNTIYF.

The J gene is TRBJ1-1, the V gene TRBV7-8; 7 bases line up with TRBD1. The CDR3 is 15 amino acids. V lost 6 bases and J lost 5; bases outside the gene matches: 12. In germline, CDR1 is SGHVS, CDR2 FQNEAQ. The CDR3 reads CASSPGRGRETEAFF. The CDR3 coding sequence is TGTGCCAGCAGTCCGGGGAGGGGGCGAGAAACTGAAGCTTTCTTT.

This chain joins TRBV6-4 and TRBJ2-1, with D perhaps TRBD2 (5 bases). V was clipped by 5 bases and J by 0 bases, with 14 bases between them. The CDR3 covers 16 residues. Germline V lookup: CDR1 MRHNA, CDR2 SNTAGT. The CDR3 region has the DNA TGTGCCAGCAGTACCTCGGGGTACGGCTCCTACAATGAGCAGTTCTTC. This gives the protein CASSTSGYGSYNEQFF.

This chain uses TRBV5-1 with TRBJ2-7; possibly TRBD1 or TRBD2 for D (5 bases each). Trimming stripped 4 bases from V and 5 bases from J, with 25 bases between. The CDR3 has 17 amino acids. Germline V gene lookup returns CDR1 SGHRS and CDR2 YFSETQ. CDR3 loop: CASSRAGQGSSGDEQYF. The CDR3 coding sequence is TGCGCCAGCAGCCGGGCGGGCCAGGGCTCTTCCGGGGACGAGCAGTACTTC.

The rearrangement links TRBV6-6 to TRBJ2-7, with 8 bases fitting TRBD2. CDR3 length: 14 amino acids. The V gene end was trimmed by 4 bases and the J gene end by 0 bases; junction bases not matched to a gene: 2. The germline gives CDR1 MNHNY, CDR2 SVGAGI (reference sequence). The CDR3 sequence: CASSLAGISYEQYF. CDR3 DNA sequence: TGTGCCAGCAGTTTAGCGGGGATCTCCTACGAGCAGTACTTC.

Note on this clone: Within the sample, other DNA sequences also encode this same CDR3. The chain joins TRBV7-9 to TRBJ2-3; TRBD1 agrees at 8 bases. Germline CDR1 reads SEHNR; CDR2 reads FQNEAQ (reference sequence). The CDR3 length is 15 residues. V trimming: 3 bases; J trimming: 1 base; junction bases outside the gene matches: 3. CDR3 sequence reads: CASSFGQGGTDTQYF. In DNA, the CDR3 is TGTGCCAGCAGCTTCGGACAGGGAGGCACAGATACGCAGTATTTT.

V and J are TRBV4-3 and TRBJ2-1; 7 bases fit TRBD1. Germline assignment: CDR1 LGHNA and CDR2 YSLEER. This CDR3 comprises 17 residues. The J segment lost 2 bases and the V segment lost 1 base, leaving 8 bases of the junction unmatched. Written as DNA, the CDR3 is TGCGCCAGCAGCCAAGGTTTATCAGGGGGACCCTACAATGAGCAGTTCTTC. Its translation is CASSQGLSGGPYNEQFF.

With regard to this clone: The sample carries other DNA sequences with the same CDR3. DNA of the CDR3: TGTGCCAGCAGTCTGCAGGGTGCAGATACGCAGTATTTT. Encoded protein: CASSLQGADTQYF. V and J are TRBV27 and TRBJ2-3, with D perhaps matching TRBD1 (5 bases). The CDR3 runs to 13 residues. Trimming removed 5 bases at V and 4 bases at J, with 10 bases between. The germline CDR1 and CDR2 sequences are MNHEY and SMNVEV (reference sequence).

J is TRBJ1-3 and V is TRBV18; TRBD1 agrees at 9 bases. V was pared by 5 bases and J by 1 base, with 9 bases of the junction left unmatched. The CDR3 runs 17 residues. Per the germline V gene, CDR1 is KGHSH and CDR2 is LQKENI. CDR3 DNA: TGTGCCAGCTCATCTAAACCCGGGACAGGGTCTGGAAACACCATATATTTT. Its translation is CASSSKPGTGSGNTIYF. The variable domain in full, with the rest retrieved from reference TRBV18 and TRBJ1-3, is NAGVMQNPRHLVRRRGQEARLRCSPMKGHSHVYWYRQLPEEGLKFMVYLQKENIIDESGMPKERFSAEFPKEGPSILRIQQVVRGDSAAYFCASSSKPGTGSGNTIYFGEGSWLTVV.

J is TRBJ1-2 and V is TRBV6-2 or TRBV6-3, with D maybe TRBD1 (5 bases). This CDR3 has 14 amino acids. From germline, CDR1 is MNHEY and CDR2 SVGEGT. Trimming left V 2 bases short and J 5 bases short, with 12 bases between. Here the CDR3 DNA reads TGTGCCAGCAGTTACGTAGGACACTCTTATGGCTACACCTTC. Its protein is CASSYVGHSYGYTF.

The rearrangement joins TRBV19 to TRBJ2-1; 7 bases align to TRBD2. The germline gives CDR1 LNHDA, CDR2 SQIVND (reference sequence). The V gene end was trimmed by 8 bases and the J gene end by 0 bases; junction bases not matched to a gene: 13. CDR3 length: 17 residues. The CDR3 DNA reads as TGTGCCAGTCGGGGCGGGGGATATTCCCGCTCCTACAATGAGCAGTTCTTC. Its translation is CASRGGGYSRSYNEQFF.

CDR3 in DNA: TGTGCCAGCAGCCATTCTGGGGGCGCGGTCACCGGGGAGCTGTTTTTT. Protein: CASSHSGGAVTGELFF. The chain joins TRBV3-1 (or the pseudogene TRBV3-2) to TRBJ2-2; possibly TRBD1 for D (6 bases). Germline V CDR1 and CDR2: LGHDT, YNNKEL (reference sequence). Trimming took 3 bases from V and 4 from J, leaving 15 bases between them. There are 16 residues in the CDR3.

The chain recombines TRBV4-3 with TRBJ2-1; D not certain. The CDR3 covers 14 residues. V was cut by 0 bases and J by 8 bases, with 11 bases left in between. Germline V gives CDR1 LGHNA, CDR2 YSLEER. The CDR3 DNA follows: TGCGCCAGCAGCCAAGATTGGTTATCCCATGAGCAGTTCTTC. It specifies CASSQDWLSHEQFF.